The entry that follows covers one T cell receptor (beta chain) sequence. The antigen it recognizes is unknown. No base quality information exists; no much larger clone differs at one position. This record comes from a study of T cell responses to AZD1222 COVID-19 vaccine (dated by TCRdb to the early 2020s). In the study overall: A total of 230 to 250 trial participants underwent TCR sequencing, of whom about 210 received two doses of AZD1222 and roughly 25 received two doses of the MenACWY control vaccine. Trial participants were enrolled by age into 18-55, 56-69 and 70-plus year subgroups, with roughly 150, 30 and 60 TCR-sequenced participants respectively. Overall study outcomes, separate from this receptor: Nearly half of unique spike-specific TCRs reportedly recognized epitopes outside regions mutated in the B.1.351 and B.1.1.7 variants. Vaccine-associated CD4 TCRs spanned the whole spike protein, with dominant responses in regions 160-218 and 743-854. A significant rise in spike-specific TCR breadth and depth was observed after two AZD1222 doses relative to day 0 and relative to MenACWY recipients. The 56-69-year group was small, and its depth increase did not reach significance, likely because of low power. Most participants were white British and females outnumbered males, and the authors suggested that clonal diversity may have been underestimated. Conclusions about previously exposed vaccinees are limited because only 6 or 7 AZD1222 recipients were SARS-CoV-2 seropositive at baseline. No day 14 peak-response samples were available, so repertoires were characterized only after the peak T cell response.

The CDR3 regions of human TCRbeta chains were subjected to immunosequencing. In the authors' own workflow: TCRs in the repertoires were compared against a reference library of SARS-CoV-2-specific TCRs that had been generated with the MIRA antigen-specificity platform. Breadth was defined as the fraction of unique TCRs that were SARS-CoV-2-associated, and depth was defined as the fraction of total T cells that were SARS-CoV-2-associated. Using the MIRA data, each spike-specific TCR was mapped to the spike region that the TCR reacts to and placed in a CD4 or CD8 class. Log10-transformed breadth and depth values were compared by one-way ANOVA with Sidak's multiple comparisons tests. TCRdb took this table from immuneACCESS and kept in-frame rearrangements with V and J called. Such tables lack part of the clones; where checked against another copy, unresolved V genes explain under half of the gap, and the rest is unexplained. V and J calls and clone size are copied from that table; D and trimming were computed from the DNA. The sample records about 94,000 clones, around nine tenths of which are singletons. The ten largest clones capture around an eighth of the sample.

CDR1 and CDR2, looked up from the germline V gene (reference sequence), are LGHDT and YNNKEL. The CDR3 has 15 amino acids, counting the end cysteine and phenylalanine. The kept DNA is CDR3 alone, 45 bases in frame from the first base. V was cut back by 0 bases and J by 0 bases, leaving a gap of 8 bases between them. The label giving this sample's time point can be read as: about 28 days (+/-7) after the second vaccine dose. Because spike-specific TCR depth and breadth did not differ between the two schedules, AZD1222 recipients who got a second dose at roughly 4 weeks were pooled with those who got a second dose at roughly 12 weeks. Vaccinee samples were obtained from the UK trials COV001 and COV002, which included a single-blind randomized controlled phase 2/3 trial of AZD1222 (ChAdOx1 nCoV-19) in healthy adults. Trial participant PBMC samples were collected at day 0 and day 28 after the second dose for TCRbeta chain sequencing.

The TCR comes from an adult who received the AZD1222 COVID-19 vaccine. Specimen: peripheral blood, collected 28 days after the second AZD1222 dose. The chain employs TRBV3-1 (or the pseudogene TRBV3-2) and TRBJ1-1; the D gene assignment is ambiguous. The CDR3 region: CASSQEVLVNTEAFF. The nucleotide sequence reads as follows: TGTGCCAGCAGCCAAGAGGTGCTGGTGAACACTGAAGCTTTCTTT.